Listed below are T cell receptor beta chains from one sample, sequenced in a study of shared clonotypes between healthy human individuals. TCRdb keeps only in-frame clones here, not all; method: immunoSEQ multiplex PCR. In the table there are more than 2 million clones, 93% of which are singletons. The sample was naive CD8+ T cells from PBMCs. These receptors all come from a man aged 18 to 35 in good health. Some clones in this sample may be carry-over from other donors' samples. Both conserved end residues are part of each CDR3. Fields, in order: V gene, J gene, D gene, clone size, CDR3 DNA, CDR3 protein. D genes are given only for firm matches. Size is stated for part of the rows, as once, few or many counts, or as a class when the clone is expanded.

TRBV4-3	TRBJ2-7	-	once	TGCGCCAGCAGCCAAGAAGGGGGACTTACCTACGAGCAGTACTTC	CASSQEGGLTYEQYF
TRBV28	TRBJ2-1	-	once	TGTGCCAGCGGGAGCACCTACAATGAGCAGTTCTTC	CASGSTYNEQFF
TRBV5-1	TRBJ1-4	TRBD1	-	TGCGCCAGCAGCTTGGGCAGGGGGCTAAAGGAAAAACTGTTTTTT	CASSLGRGLKEKLFF
TRBV11-2	TRBJ2-7	-	-	TGTGCCAGCAGCCACAGGGGGGAGGGGTCCTACGAGCAGTACTTC	CASSHRGEGSYEQYF
TRBV7-9	TRBJ2-3	-	-	TGTGCCAGCAGCTTAGGACGGGCGAGCACAGATACGCAGTATTTT	CASSLGRASTDTQYF
TRBV7-2	TRBJ2-5	-	-	TGTGCCAGCAGCCCAAGACTGGAGACCCAGTACTTC	CASSPRLETQYF
TRBV11-3	TRBJ2-1	TRBD2	-	TGTGCCAGCAGCTCCGGACTAGCGGGAGTAGATGAGCAGTTCTTC	CASSSGLAGVDEQFF
TRBV27	TRBJ1-2	TRBD1	-	TGTGCCAGCAGTTTATCCGGCAGGGGGTATTATGGCTACACCTTC	CASSLSGRGYYGYTF
TRBV27	TRBJ1-1	TRBD1	-	TGTGCCAGCAGTTTAGGGGCCAGGGGGCTGCTTACTGAAGCTTTCTTT	CASSLGARGLLTEAFF
TRBV10-2	TRBJ2-1	TRBD2	once	TGCGCCAGCACCACCTGGACTAGCGGGGTCCACAATGAGCAGTTCTTC	CASTTWTSGVHNEQFF
TRBV28	TRBJ2-3	-	-	TGTGCCAGCACCCCATACGGAGAAGGAGATACGCAGTATTTT	CASTPYGEGDTQYF
TRBV7-9	TRBJ2-3	-	-	TGTGCCAGCAGCCCCGGGGCCGCAGCCCGTGATACGCAGTATTTT	CASSPGAAARDTQYF
TRBV18	TRBJ2-7	TRBD2	-	TGTGCCAGCTCACCGTCGGCTAGCGGGAGGTACGAGCAGTACTTC	CASSPSASGRYEQYF
TRBV27	TRBJ2-7	-	-	TGTGCCAGCAGTTTGGGACGGTACTACGAGCAGTACTTC	CASSLGRYYEQYF
TRBV2	TRBJ2-1	-	-	TGTGCCAGCAGTGAAGGCGCACGTACCTACAATGAGCAGTTCTTC	CASSEGARTYNEQFF
TRBV9	TRBJ2-6	TRBD1	-	TGTGCCAGCAGGGTTCCCCGGGACAGAGACTCTGGGGCCAACGTCCTGACTTTC	CASRVPRDRDSGANVLTF
TRBV10-3	TRBJ1-1	TRBD1	-	TGTGCCATCAGTGCCCCCCCAGGGGGCACTGAAGCTTTCTTT	CAISAPPGGTEAFF
TRBV4-2	TRBJ2-7	TRBD2	-	TGTGCCAGCAGCCAAGAGGGGGAGGGGATCTCCTACGAGCAGTACTTC	CASSQEGEGISYEQYF
TRBV7-6	TRBJ1-1	TRBD1	once	TGTGCCAGCAGCGACCGGACAGGACAGAACACTGAAGCTTTCTTT	CASSDRTGQNTEAFF
TRBV27	TRBJ2-7	-	-	TGTGCCAGCAGTCGATCCGGACACCTAATCCCCTACGAGCAGTACTTC	CASSRSGHLIPYEQYF
TRBV19	TRBJ2-7	TRBD1	-	TGTGCCAGTAGCATTGACAGGGCAGGATTCCGCGAGCAGTACTTC	CASSIDRAGFREQYF
TRBV10-3	TRBJ2-1	-	once	TGTGCCATCAGTGGGGGACTGGCCTTGCGGTATGAGCAGTTCTTC	CAISGGLALRYEQFF
TRBV9	TRBJ1-2	-	-	TGTGCCAGCAGCGTAGGGGTCAAAGCAGCGCCCCGGGGCTACACCTTC	CASSVGVKAAPRGYTF
TRBV4-2	TRBJ2-7	-	-	TGTGCCAGCAGCGGGGCCTACGAGCAGTACTTC	CASSGAYEQYF
TRBV28	TRBJ1-1	-	-	TGTGCCAGCAGTTTAGCTACAGAGGACACTGAAGCTTTCTTT	CASSLATEDTEAFF
TRBV27	TRBJ2-3	-	-	TGTGCCAGCAGTTCCCTAGCAGATACGCAGTATTTT	CASSSLADTQYF
TRBV28	TRBJ2-7	-	-	TGTGCCAGCAGCCTAGGCGGGGAGGGGGTCTACGAGCAGTACTTC	CASSLGGEGVYEQYF
TRBV6-5	TRBJ1-1	TRBD1	-	TGTGCCAGCAGTTATACAGGGGAGAGCACTGAAGCTTTCTTT	CASSYTGESTEAFF
TRBV27	TRBJ1-4	TRBD1	few	TGTGCCAGCAGTTCCCCGGGACAGCGTGAAAAACTGTTTTTT	CASSSPGQREKLFF
TRBV5-1	TRBJ1-1	-	-	TGCGCCAGCAGCTTAACTACGGGGGTAGGGAACACTGAAGCTTTCTTT	CASSLTTGVGNTEAFF
TRBV11-3	TRBJ2-3	-	-	TGTGCCAGCAGCTTAGATCGTGCAGATACGCAGTATTTT	CASSLDRADTQYF
TRBV12-5	TRBJ2-5	TRBD2	-	TGTGCTAGTGGTTTGGTAGGGGTTAGCGGGATCGCAGAGACCCAGTACTTC	CASGLVGVSGIAETQYF
TRBV6-5	TRBJ2-7	-	-	TGTGCCAGCAGTTACTCGATCGGCTACGAGCAGTACTTC	CASSYSIGYEQYF
TRBV27	TRBJ2-3	-	-	TGTGCCAGCAGTTGGGTCTCGACAGATACGCAGTATTTT	CASSWVSTDTQYF
TRBV6-1	TRBJ2-7	-	once	TGTGCCGCCCTATCGGGACATGGCTACGAGCAGTACTTC	CAALSGHGYEQYF
TRBV10-1	TRBJ2-2	-	-	TGCGCCAGTGGGACTCTCACCGGGGAGCTGTTTTTT	CASGTLTGELFF
TRBV5-1	TRBJ2-3	-	-	TGCGCCAGCAGCTTGGAAGGTCCTCGCACAGATACGCAGTATTTT	CASSLEGPRTDTQYF
TRBV28	TRBJ2-7	TRBD1	once	TGTGCCAGCAGACCCAGGGACAGCCACTACGAGCAGTACTTC	CASRPRDSHYEQYF
TRBV28	TRBJ2-7	-	-	TGTGCCACCCTATCCCCCGGCCAGGCTGTATACGAGCAGTACTTC	CATLSPGQAVYEQYF
TRBV2	TRBJ2-7	TRBD2	-	TGTGCCAGCAGTGCTAGCGGGAGGACCCACGAGCAGTACTTC	CASSASGRTHEQYF
TRBV21-1	TRBJ2-7	-	-	TGTGCCAGCAAGACGGAACTGAGAACGCGGGAGCAGTACTTC	CASKTELRTREQYF
TRBV7-2	TRBJ2-1	TRBD2	-	TGTGCCAGCAGCATCACTAGCGGAGTTAACAATGAGCAGTTCTTC	CASSITSGVNNEQFF